This T cell receptor beta chain was found in a study of blood T cell repertoires in COVID-19. The protocol was immunoSEQ multiplex PCR, while the TCRdb copy is restricted to in-frame clones and leaves out a portion. Found here are 20,000 to 25,000 clones, 75% to 95% of them singletons; the top ten hold 15% to 20%. Germline lookup yields CDR1 SGHRS and CDR2 YFSETQ. The CDR3 consists of 15 residues. The junction had 7 bases not matched to a gene; V was cut back by 5 bases and J by 4 bases. Sequenced input: peripheral blood. The source is a human donor in a cohort sampled during active COVID-19. The chain carries TRBV5-1 and TRBJ2-3; 10 nucleotides match TRBD1. CDR3 residues: CASSRGQGVADTQYF. For the CDR3, the DNA is TGCGCCAGCAGTCGCGGACAGGGGGTGGCAGATACGCAGTATTTT.